The entry below gives a single TCR beta chain sequence along with its context. No antigen is known for it. Sequencing used immunoSEQ multiplex PCR; TCRdb keeps in-frame clones, though not all of them. Found here are about 180,000 clones, around 90% of them singletons; the top ten hold approximately 4%. This sample was included in a study of T cell responses to AZD1222 COVID-19 vaccine. Study observations and caveats: A reported finding is that nearly half of spike-specific TCRs target unmutated variant regions. Clonal diversity may have been underestimated in mostly white British donors.

The V gene's germline CDR1 is MDHEN and CDR2 SYDVKM. The CDR3 is 15 amino acids. Deletions cut 5 bases from V and 0 bases from J, with 13 bases between. The sample in question was peripheral blood, obtained 28 days after the second dose of the MenACWY control vaccine. The source is an adult who received the MenACWY meningococcal vaccine as a control. The V gene is TRBV28, the J gene TRBJ1-1, with a possible D match to TRBD1 (6 bases). The DNA for the CDR3 is TGTGCCAGCAGTGACCCGACAGGAATGAACACTGAAGCTTTCTTT. Protein sequence: CASSDPTGMNTEAFF.